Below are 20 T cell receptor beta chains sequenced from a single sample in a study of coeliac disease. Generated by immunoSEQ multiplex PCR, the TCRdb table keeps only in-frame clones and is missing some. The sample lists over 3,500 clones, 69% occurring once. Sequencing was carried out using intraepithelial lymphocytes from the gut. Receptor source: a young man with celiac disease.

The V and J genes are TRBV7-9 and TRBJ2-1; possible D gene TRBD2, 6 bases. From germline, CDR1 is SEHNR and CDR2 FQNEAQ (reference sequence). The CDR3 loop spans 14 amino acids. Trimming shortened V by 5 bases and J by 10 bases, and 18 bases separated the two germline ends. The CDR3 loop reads CASSPRGGVDEQFF. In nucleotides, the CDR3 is TGTGCCAGCAGCCCCCGAGGCGGGGTAGACGAGCAGTTCTTC.

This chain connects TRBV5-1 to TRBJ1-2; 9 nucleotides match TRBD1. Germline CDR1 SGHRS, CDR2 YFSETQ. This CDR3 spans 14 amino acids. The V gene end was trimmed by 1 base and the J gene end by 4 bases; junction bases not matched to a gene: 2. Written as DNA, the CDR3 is TGCGCCAGCAGCTTGAGGACAGGGGTCTATGGCTACACCTTC. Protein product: CASSLRTGVYGYTF.

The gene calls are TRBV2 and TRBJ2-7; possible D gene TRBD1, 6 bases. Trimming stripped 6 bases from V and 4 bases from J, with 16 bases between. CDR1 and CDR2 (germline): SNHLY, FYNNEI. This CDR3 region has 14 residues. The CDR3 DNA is TGTGCCAGCAGCACCCAACAGGGTTTGTACGAGCAGTACTTC. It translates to CASSTQQGLYEQYF.

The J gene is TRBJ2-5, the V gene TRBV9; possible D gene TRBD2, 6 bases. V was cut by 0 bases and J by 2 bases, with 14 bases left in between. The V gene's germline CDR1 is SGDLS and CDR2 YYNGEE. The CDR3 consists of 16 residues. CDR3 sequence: CASSVAASVSQETQYF. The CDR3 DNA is TGTGCCAGCAGCGTAGCGGCTAGCGTTTCTCAAGAGACCCAGTACTTC.

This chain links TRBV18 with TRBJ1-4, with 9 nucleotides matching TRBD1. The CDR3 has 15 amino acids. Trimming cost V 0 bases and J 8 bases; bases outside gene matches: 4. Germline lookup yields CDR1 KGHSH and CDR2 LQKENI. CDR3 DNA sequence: TGTGCCAGCTCACCACCGGGACAGGGATGGGAAAAACTGTTTTTT. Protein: CASSPPGQGWEKLFF.

The CDR3: CASSVSQSGTDTQYF. The CDR3 region has the DNA TGTGCCAGCAGTGTGTCCCAATCGGGCACAGATACGCAGTATTTT. The chain links TRBV9 to TRBJ2-3; D not resolved. V lost 5 bases, J lost 1 base, and 14 bases lay in between. This CDR3 has 15 amino acids. Germline assignment: CDR1 SGDLS and CDR2 YYNGEE.

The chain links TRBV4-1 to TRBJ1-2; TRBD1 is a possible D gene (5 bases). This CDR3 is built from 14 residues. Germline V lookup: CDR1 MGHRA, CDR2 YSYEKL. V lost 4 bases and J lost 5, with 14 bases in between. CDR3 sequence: CASSPMATDYGYTF. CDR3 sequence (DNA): TGCGCCAGCAGCCCCATGGCGACAGATTATGGCTACACCTTC.

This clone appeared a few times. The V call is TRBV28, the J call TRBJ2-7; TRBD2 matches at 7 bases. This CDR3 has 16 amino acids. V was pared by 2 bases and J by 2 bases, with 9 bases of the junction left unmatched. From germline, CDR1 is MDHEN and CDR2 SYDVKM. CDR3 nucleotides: TGTGCCAGCAGTTTAGTTCGGCAACGGGGGGCCTACGAGCAGTACTTC. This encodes CASSLVRQRGAYEQYF.

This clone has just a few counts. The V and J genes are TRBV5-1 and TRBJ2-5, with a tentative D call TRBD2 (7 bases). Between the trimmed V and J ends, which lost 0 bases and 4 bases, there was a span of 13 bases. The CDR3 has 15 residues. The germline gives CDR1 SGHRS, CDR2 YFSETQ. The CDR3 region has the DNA TGCGCCAGCAGCTTGGTCGGGGGGCAGGTAGAGACCCAGTACTTC. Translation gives CASSLVGGQVETQYF.

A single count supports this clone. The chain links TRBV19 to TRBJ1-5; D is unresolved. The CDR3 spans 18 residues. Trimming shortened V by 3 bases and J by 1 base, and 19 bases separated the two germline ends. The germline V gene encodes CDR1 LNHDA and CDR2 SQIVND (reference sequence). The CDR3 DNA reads TGTGCCAGTAGTATCGAGGTTTTTGGAGTCCTGAGCAATCAGCCCCAGCATTTT. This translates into CASSIEVFGVLSNQPQHF. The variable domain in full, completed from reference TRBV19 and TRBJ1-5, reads DGGITQSPKYLFRKEGQNVTLSCEQNLNHDAMYWYRQDPGQGLRLIYYSQIVNDFQKGDIAEGYSVSREKKESFPLTVTSAQKNPTAFYLCASSIEVFGVLSNQPQHFGDGTRLSIL.

CDR3 sequence: CAISESDEQYF. The CDR3 region has the DNA TGTGCCATCAGTGAGTCCGACGAGCAGTACTTC. The chain has TRBV10-3 and TRBJ2-7; D is ambiguous. The V and J ends lost 0 bases and 5 bases respectively, with 2 bases between them. Germline V gene data show CDR1 as ENHRY and CDR2 as SYGVKD. The CDR3 spans 11 residues.

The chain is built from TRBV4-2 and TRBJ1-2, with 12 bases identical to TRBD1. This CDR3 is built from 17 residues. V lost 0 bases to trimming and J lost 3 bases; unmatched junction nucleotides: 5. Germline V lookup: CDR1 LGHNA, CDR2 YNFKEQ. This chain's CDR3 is CASSQDRGTGGDYGYTF. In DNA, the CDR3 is TGTGCCAGCAGCCAAGATCGCGGGACAGGGGGCGACTATGGCTACACCTTC.

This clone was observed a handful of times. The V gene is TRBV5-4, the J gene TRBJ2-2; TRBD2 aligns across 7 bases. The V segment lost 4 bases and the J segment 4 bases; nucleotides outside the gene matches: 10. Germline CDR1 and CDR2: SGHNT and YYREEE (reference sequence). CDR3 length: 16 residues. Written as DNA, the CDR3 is TGTGCCAGCAGCGTAGGATCGGGACTATCCACCGGGGAGCTGTTTTTT. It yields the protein CASSVGSGLSTGELFF.

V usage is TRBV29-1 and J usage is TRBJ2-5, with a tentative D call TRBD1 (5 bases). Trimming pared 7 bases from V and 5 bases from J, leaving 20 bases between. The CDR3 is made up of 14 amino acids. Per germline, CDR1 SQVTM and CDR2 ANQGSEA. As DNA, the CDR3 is TGCAGCGCATATCCAGGGATATCCCCGGAGACCCAGTACTTC. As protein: CSAYPGISPETQYF.

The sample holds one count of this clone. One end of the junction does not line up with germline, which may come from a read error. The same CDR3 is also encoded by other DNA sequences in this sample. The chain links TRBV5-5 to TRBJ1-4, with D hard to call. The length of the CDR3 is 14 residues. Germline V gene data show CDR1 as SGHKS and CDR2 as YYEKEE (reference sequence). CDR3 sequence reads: CASSLLLISEKLFF. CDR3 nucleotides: TGTGCCAGTAGCTTGCTTCTGATAAGCGAAAAACTGTTTTTT. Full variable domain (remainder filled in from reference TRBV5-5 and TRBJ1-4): DAGVTQSPTHLIKTRGQQVTLRCSPISGHKSVSWYQQVLGQGPQFIFQYYEKEERGRGNFPDRFSARQFPNYSSELNVNALLLGDSALYLCASSLLLISEKLFFGSGTQLSVL.

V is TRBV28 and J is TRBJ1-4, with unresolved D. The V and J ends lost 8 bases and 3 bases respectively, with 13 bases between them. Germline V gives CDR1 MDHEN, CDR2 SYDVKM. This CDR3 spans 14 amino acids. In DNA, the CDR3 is TGTGCCAGCTCCCACCCACGAGCTAATGAAAAACTGTTTTTT. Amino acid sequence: CASSHPRANEKLFF.

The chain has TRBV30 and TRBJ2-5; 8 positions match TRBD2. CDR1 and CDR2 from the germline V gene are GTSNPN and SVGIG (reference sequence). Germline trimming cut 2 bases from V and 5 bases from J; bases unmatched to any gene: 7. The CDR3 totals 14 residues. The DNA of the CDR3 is TGTGCCTGGAGTTGGGGGCGCGGGGGGGAGACCCAGTACTTC. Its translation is CAWSWGRGGETQYF. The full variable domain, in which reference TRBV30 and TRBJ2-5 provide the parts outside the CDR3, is SQTIHQWPATLVQPVGSPLSLECTVEGTSNPNLYWYRQAAGRGLQLLFYSVGIGQISSEVPQNLSASRPQDRQFILSSKKLLLSDSGFYLCAWSWGRGGETQYFGPGTRLLVL.

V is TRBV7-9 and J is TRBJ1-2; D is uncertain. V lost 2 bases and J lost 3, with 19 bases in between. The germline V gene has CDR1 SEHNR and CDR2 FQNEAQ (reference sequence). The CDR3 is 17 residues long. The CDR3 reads CASSLPLQDPGDYGYTF. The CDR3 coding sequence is TGTGCCAGCAGCTTACCCCTCCAGGATCCTGGTGACTATGGCTACACCTTC. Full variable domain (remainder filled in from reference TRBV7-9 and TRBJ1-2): DTGVSQNPRHKITKRGQNVTFRCDPISEHNRLYWYRQTLGQGPEFLTYFQNEAQLEKSRLLSDRFSAERPKGSFSTLEIQRTEQGDSAMYLCASSLPLQDPGDYGYTFGSGTRLTVV.

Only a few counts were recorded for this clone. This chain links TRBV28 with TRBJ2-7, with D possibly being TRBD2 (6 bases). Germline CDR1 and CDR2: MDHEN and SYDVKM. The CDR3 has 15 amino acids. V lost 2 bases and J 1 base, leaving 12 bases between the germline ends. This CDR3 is CASSLGGVPSYEQYF. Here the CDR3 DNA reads TGTGCCAGCAGTTTAGGCGGGGTACCGTCCTACGAGCAGTACTTC.

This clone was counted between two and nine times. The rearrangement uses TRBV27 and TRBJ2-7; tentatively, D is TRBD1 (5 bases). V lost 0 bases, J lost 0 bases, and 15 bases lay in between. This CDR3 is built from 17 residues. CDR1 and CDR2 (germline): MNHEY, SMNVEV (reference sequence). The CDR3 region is CASSLSLRQRASYEQYF. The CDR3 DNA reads TGTGCCAGCAGTTTATCCCTTCGACAGAGAGCCTCCTACGAGCAGTACTTC.